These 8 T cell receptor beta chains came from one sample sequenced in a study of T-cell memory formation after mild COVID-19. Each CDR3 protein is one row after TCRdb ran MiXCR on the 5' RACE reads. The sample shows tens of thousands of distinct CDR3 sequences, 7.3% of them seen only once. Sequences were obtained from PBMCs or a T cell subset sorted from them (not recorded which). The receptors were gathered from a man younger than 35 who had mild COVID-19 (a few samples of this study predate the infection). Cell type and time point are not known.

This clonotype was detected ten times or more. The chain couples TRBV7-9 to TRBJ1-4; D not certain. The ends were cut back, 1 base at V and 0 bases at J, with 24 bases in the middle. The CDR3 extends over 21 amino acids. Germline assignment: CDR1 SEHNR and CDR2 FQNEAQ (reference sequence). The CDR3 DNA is TGTGCCAGCAGCTTAGTGGTCCCAGATCCTTTACACCTTGCAACTAATGAAAAACTGTTTTTT. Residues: CASSLVVPDPLHLATNEKLFF.

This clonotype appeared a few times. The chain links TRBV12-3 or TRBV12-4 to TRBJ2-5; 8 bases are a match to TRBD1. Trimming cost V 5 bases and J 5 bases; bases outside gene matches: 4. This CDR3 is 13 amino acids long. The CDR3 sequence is CASSRGQVETQYF. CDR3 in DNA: TGTGCCAGCAGTCGGGGACAGGTGGAGACCCAGTACTTC.

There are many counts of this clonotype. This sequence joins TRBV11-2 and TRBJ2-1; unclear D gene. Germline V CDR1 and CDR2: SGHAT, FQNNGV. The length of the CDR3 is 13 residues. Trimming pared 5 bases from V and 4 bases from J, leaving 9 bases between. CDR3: CASSPRGYNEQFF. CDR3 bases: TGTGCCAGCAGCCCCCGTGGGTACAATGAGCAGTTCTTC.

The CDR3 coding sequence is TGTGCCATCCCTAGCCCGGGGTATGGCTACACCTTC. Translating it yields CAIPSPGYGYTF. V and J are TRBV10-3 and TRBJ1-2; no clear D. CDR3 length: 12 residues. The germline V gene encodes CDR1 ENHRY and CDR2 SYGVKD. V was pared by 8 bases and J by 5 bases, with 12 bases between.

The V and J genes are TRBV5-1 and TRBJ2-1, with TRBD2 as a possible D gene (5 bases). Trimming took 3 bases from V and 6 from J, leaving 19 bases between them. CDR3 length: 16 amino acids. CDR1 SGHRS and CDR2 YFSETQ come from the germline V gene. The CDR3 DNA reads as TGCGCCAGCAGCTGGCATCCCGAGGGAGCATTCAATGAGCAGTTCTTC. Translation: CASSWHPEGAFNEQFF. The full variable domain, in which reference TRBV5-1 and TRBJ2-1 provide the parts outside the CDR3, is KAGVTQTPRYLIKTRGQQVTLSCSPISGHRSVSWYQQTPGQGLQFLFEYFSETQRNKGNFPGRFSGRQFSNSRSEMNVSTLELGDSALYLCASSWHPEGAFNEQFFGPGTRLTVL.

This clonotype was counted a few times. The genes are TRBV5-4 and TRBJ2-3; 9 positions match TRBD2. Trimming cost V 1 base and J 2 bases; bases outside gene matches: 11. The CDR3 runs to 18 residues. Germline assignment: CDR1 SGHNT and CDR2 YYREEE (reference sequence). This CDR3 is CASSLRRGGLLPTDTQYF. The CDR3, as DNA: TGTGCCAGCAGCTTGCGGCGGGGGGGACTACTACCCACAGATACGCAGTATTTT.

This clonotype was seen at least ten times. In nucleotides, the CDR3 is TGTGCCAGCAGCTTAGCGGGGGGAGTTGGCAATGAGCAGTTCTTC. Its translation: CASSLAGGVGNEQFF. The rearrangement uses TRBV7-9 and TRBJ2-1, with D possibly TRBD2 on 6 matching bases. V gave up 0 bases and J gave up 6 bases, with 12 bases separating them. The germline V gene encodes CDR1 SEHNR and CDR2 FQNEAQ (reference sequence). CDR3 length equals 15 residues. Combining the CDR3 with reference TRBV7-9 and TRBJ2-1 gives the whole variable domain DTGVSQNPRHKITKRGQNVTFRCDPISEHNRLYWYRQTLGQGPEFLTYFQNEAQLEKSRLLSDRFSAERPKGSFSTLEIQRTEQGDSAMYLCASSLAGGVGNEQFFGPGTRLTVL.

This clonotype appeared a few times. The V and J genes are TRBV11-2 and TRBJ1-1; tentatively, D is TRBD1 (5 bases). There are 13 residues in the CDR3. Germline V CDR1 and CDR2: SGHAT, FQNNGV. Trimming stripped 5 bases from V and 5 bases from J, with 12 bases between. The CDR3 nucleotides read TGTGCCAGCAGCGGAGGGACGGAAACTGAAGCTTTCTTT. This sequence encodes CASSGGTETEAFF.